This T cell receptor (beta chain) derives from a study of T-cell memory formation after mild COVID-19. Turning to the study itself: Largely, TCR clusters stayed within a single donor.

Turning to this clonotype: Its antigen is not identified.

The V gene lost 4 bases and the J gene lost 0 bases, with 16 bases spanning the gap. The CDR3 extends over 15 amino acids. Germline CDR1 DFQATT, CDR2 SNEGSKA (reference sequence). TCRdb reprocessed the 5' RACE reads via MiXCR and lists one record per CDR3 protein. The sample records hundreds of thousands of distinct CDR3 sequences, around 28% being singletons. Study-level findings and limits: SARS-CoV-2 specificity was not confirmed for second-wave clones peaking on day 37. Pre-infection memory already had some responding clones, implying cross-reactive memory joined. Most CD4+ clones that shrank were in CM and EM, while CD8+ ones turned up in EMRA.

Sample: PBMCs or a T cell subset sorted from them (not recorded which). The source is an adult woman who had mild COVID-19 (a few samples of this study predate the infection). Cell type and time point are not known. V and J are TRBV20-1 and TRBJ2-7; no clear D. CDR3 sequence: CSAIIRQDLSYEQYF. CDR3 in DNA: TGCAGTGCTATCATCAGGCAGGACCTCTCCTACGAGCAGTACTTC.